This T cell receptor beta chain is drawn from a study of cytomegalovirus exposure and HLA in healthy donors. General observations from the study: TCR beta chains associated with HLA were, in a later analysis, more clonally expanded than equally common others. The study recorded 150 to 200 TCR beta chains that were cytomegalovirus-associated.

Both 60 Vbeta primers and 13 Jbeta primers went into the PCR. Data came from immunoSEQ multiplex PCR; TCRdb stores just in-frame clones and leaves some out. The sample consists of 130,000 or so clones, around 76% of them appearing once. This CDR3 is 16 amino acids long. V dropped 4 bases and J dropped 2 bases, with 19 bases sitting between them. Germline V gene sequence: CDR1 SGHKS, CDR2 YYEKEE (reference sequence). With regard to this clone: Its target is unknown.

Specimen: PBMCs. The TCR was taken from a male donor in good health and CMV-seronegative. This rearrangement joins TRBV5-5 to TRBJ2-7; TRBD2 is a possible D gene (5 bases). CDR3 bases: TGTGCCAGCAGCCCCCGGGGTGGCGTCTTTCCCTACGAGCAGTACTTC. Its translation: CASSPRGGVFPYEQYF.